This T cell receptor (beta chain) came from a study of cytomegalovirus exposure and HLA in healthy donors. The germline gives CDR1 SGHTA, CDR2 FQGNSA. The length of the CDR3 is 15 residues. Unmatched junction bases numbered 3, after V lost 2 bases and J lost 5 bases. The table came from immunoSEQ multiplex PCR; TCRdb's copy has only in-frame clones and leaves some out. The sample has 82,000 or so clones, 95% seen once. This receptor was taken from a woman in her late teens or twenties in good health and CMV-seronegative. Sequenced input: PBMCs. The chain carries TRBV7-2 and TRBJ2-3, with 11 bases identical to TRBD2. The CDR3 coding sequence is TGTGCCAGCAGCTTACCTAGCGGGAGGTTAGATACGCAGTATTTT. This encodes CASSLPSGRLDTQYF.